What follows describes a single TCR beta chain. The antigen is undetermined. The entry originates in a study of regulatory T cells in long-lasting Graves disease. General study findings and limits: Persistent Graves' disease cases displayed lower TCR diversity than newly diagnosed ones.

CDR3 regions were amplified by Arm-PCR using iRepertoire HTBI primers to build TCR beta libraries. TCRdb re-analysed the multiplex PCR reads in MiXCR, keeping a single row per CDR3 protein. The sample has about 540,000 distinct CDR3 sequences, less than 15% seen once. Time point reported: newly diagnosed GD, antithyroid drugs for less than 3 months. PBMCs provided the RNA from which the TCR library was made. From an endocrinology department in Xi'an, China, came the patients. This CDR3 contains 14 residues. Deletions cut 1 base from V and 5 bases from J, with 11 bases between. Germline values: CDR1 SEHNR, CDR2 FQNEAQ (reference sequence). The sample was also reused in another study, on T cells in Graves' hyperthyroidism and ophthalmopathy. That paper adds: RT-PCR in the first round (using the HTBI primer set) targeted the TCR CDR3. Ophthalmopathy, which appeared later, was predicted by the model a median about 6.8 months before onset.

The gene calls are TRBV7-9 and TRBJ1-2; a possible D gene is TRBD1 (5 bases). The material was peripheral blood mononuclear cells (PBMCs), obtained at new diagnosis, from a patient treated with antithyroid drugs. The receptor was derived from a young man with Graves disease. The chain's CDR3 is CASSLGDSPYGYTF. Written as DNA, the CDR3 is TGTGCCAGCAGCTTAGGAGACAGCCCTTATGGCTACACCTTC.